Following are 8 T cell receptor beta chains from one sample sequenced in a study of blood T cell repertoires in COVID-19. TCRdb keeps only in-frame clones here, not all; method: immunoSEQ multiplex PCR. The profile shows 190,000 or so clones, approximately 79% of them singletons. The material sequenced was peripheral blood. The receptors here all came from a man aged 45 to 65 who had recovered from COVID-19.

The chain joins TRBV4-1 to TRBJ1-6, with TRBD1 matching over 7 bases. This CDR3 is built from 16 residues. Unmatched junction bases numbered 9, after V lost 1 base and J lost 9 bases. CDR1 and CDR2 (germline): MGHRA, YSYEKL. CDR3 DNA: TGCGCCAGCAGCCAAGTCGAAGGACAGGCTAGTTCACCCCTCCACTTT. This sequence encodes CASSQVEGQASSPLHF.

V is TRBV7-9 and J is TRBJ1-5; TRBD1 aligns across 8 bases. Trimming cost V 3 bases and J 2 bases; bases outside gene matches: 3. In germline, CDR1 is SEHNR, CDR2 FQNEAQ (reference sequence). The CDR3 covers 15 residues. CDR3 amino acids: CASSLQGAGNQPQHF. The CDR3 DNA reads as TGTGCCAGCAGCTTGCAGGGGGCTGGCAATCAGCCCCAGCATTTT. The full variable domain, in which reference TRBV7-9 and TRBJ1-5 provide the parts outside the CDR3, is DTGVSQNPRHKITKRGQNVTFRCDPISEHNRLYWYRQTLGQGPEFLTYFQNEAQLEKSRLLSDRFSAERPKGSFSTLEIQRTEQGDSAMYLCASSLQGAGNQPQHFGDGTRLSIL.

The chain joins TRBV30 to TRBJ1-5, with 7 positions matching TRBD1. Losses at the gene ends were 6 bases for V and 2 bases for J; bases not matched to a gene: 4. The CDR3 spans 13 residues. Per germline, CDR1 GTSNPN and CDR2 SVGIG (reference sequence). The CDR3 nucleotides read TGTGCCTGCAAAGGACAGGGCAATCAGCCCCAGCATTTT. This codes for CACKGQGNQPQHF.

This chain joins TRBV6-5 and TRBJ2-3; D may be TRBD1 (5 bases). Trimming cost V 6 bases and J 4 bases, with 11 bases left between them. CDR1 is MNHEY and CDR2 is SVGAGI in the germline V gene. This CDR3 is 13 amino acids long. The CDR3 spells CASRGLSADTQYF. CDR3 nucleotide sequence: TGTGCCAGCAGGGGGCTTTCTGCAGATACGCAGTATTTT.

This clone was counted many times. Germline and junction disagree at one end, which may indicate a read error. This rearrangement joins TRBV6-5 to TRBJ1-1; tentatively, D is TRBD1 (5 bases). The CDR3 length is 14 residues. CDR1 is MNHEY and CDR2 is SVGAGI in the germline V gene. In nucleotides, the CDR3 is TGTGCCAGCAGTTACGGGACTGGGAACGCTGAAGCTTTCTTT. It yields the protein CASSYGTGNAEAFF.

The V and J genes are TRBV27 and TRBJ1-5, with a weak D call TRBD1 (6 bases). Germline CDR1 reads MNHEY; CDR2 reads SMNVEV (reference sequence). V was trimmed by 5 bases and J by 7 bases, leaving 12 bases between them. This CDR3 is 13 amino acids long. The CDR3 loop is CASSPWDTQPQHF. CDR3 sequence (DNA): TGTGCCAGCAGTCCCTGGGACACCCAGCCCCAGCATTTT.

This clone was counted once. V and J are TRBV5-5 and TRBJ2-7; TRBD2 matches 7 bases. Trimming removed 3 bases from V and 5 bases from J; junction bases left unmatched: 11. CDR1 and CDR2 (germline): SGHKS, YYEKEE (reference sequence). The CDR3 length is 15 residues. CDR3 bases: TGTGCCAGCAGCTGGATGGGGGGGAGTGAGAACGAGCAGTACTTC. It specifies CASSWMGGSENEQYF.

V is TRBV28 and J is TRBJ2-1; 11 bases line up with TRBD2. Trimming at V came to 6 bases and at J to 0 bases, leaving 19 bases not matched to a gene. The CDR3 spans 21 residues. Germline lookup yields CDR1 MDHEN and CDR2 SYDVKM. The CDR3 DNA reads as TGTGCCAGCAGATACACCCCGGGACTAGCGGCCCCCTTCAGCTCCTACAATGAGCAGTTCTTC. Protein product: CASRYTPGLAAPFSSYNEQFF.